The clone carrying this T cell receptor (beta chain) is medium-sized by share. What it binds is not known. This sample stems from a study of circulating CD8 cells and anti-PD-1 response in melanoma. TCR libraries were prepared from approximately 15 ng of total RNA with the QIAseq Immune Repertoire TCR panel. TCRdb re-called the reads through MiXCR, storing one row per CDR3 protein. The sample carries several hundred distinct CDR3 sequences, approximately 10% recorded once. Overall study findings and caveats: Expanded sorted subsets were checked for tumor reactivity using peptides. DNEG was most diverse; TIGIT repertoires were least diverse.

From live CD3+CD8+TCRalphabeta+ cells, four PD-1 and/or TIGIT subsets were sorted. Trimming took off 5 bases at V and 4 bases at J, with 14 bases between the two ends. The CDR3 spans 14 residues. CDR1 and CDR2 from the germline V gene are MNHEY and SMNVEV (reference sequence). The sample was CD8+ T cells from PBMCs, taken at baseline or after one month of anti-PD-1 therapy (not recorded which). The sequence was obtained from a human donor with melanoma. The chain recombines TRBV27 with TRBJ1-2; maybe TRBD1 (6 bases). The CDR3 region has the DNA TGTGCCAGCAGTATAACAGGGAACGGCTATGGCTACACCTTC. Translated, it gives CASSITGNGYGYTF.